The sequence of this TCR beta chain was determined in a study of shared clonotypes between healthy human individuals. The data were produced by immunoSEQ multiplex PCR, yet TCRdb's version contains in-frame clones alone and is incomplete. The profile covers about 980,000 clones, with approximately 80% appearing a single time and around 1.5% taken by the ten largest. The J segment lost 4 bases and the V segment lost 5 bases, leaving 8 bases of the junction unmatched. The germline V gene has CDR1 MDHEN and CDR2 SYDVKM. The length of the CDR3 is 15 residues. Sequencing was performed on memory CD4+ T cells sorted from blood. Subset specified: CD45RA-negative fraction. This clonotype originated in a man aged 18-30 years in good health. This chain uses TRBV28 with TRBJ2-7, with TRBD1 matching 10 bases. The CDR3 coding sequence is TGTGCCAGCAGTAACCCGGGACAGGGGAAGTACGAGCAGTACTTC. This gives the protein CASSNPGQGKYEQYF.